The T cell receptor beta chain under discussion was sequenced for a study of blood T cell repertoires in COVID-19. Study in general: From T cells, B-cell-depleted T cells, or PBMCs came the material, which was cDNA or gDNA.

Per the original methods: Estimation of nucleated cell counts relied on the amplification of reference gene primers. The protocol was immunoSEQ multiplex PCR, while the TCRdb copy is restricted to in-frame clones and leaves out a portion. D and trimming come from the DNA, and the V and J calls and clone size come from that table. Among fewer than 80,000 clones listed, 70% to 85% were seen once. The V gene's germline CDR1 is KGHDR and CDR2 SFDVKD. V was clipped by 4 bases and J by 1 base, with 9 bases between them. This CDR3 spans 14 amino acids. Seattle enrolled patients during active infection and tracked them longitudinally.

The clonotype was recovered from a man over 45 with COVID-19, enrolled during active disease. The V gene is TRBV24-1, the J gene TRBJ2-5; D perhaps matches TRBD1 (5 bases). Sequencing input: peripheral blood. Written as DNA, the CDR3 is TGTGCCACCAGTGACCGAGACAGCCAAGAGACCCAGTACTTC. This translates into CATSDRDSQETQYF.